This TCR beta chain is from a study of CD8+ T cells in alopecia areata (dated by TCRdb to the late 2010s). Notes on the research overall: Treated patients were enrolled in an open-label pilot trial of oral tofacitinib, 5 to 10 mg twice daily, for moderate-to-severe alopecia areata. In both human patients and the C3H/HeJ mouse model, the study applied high-throughput TCRbeta sequencing to look at T cell clonal expansion in alopecia areata. RNA was obtained with the PAXgene miRNA kit for fixed scalp, the miRNeasy kit for PBMCs, and the RNeasy kit for mouse skin. Scalp clonality was compared across normal scalp (n=4), patchy alopecia areata scalp (n=8), and alopecia totalis/universalis scalp (n=8). Tofacitinib was administered for 6 to 18 months, and 6 months of follow-up off drug were then conducted to assess delayed response and recurrence. Amplification of TCRbeta CDR3 regions was done by immunoSEQ multiplex PCR using 35 Vbeta forward primers and 13 Jbeta reverse primers. In treated patients, disease severity was measured using the SALT score, which gives the percentage of scalp surface area affected. Biopsies were taken from tofacitinib-treated patients at baseline and at 4 and 24 weeks of treatment, and a later scalp biopsy was taken in several of the tofacitinib-treated patients. Scalp tissue and sorted CD4+ and CD8+ peripheral blood T cells from patchy and totalis/universalis alopecia areata patients and from healthy controls were covered by human TCRbeta sequencing.

General findings and caveats noted by the study authors: During tofacitinib treatment, many expanded lesional clones stuck around in both scalp and blood, and this persistence may partly explain why relapse happens after treatment is stopped. Compared with normal scalp, lesional scalp, particularly in alopecia totalis/universalis, had higher clonality and more expanded CD8+ clones, which suggests antigenic drive. Because the treated cohort was small and included a single nonresponder, larger studies are needed to assess links between baseline CD8+ expansion and response. Shared TCR sequences between patients were less evident than in mice, which may be partly attributable to HLA diversity in the patient population. Scalp TCR repertoire analysis is complicated because resident alphabeta T cells in normal human skin are also sequenced, whereas mouse skin is dominated by gammadelta T cells. With tofacitinib, both scalp clonality and the number of expanded CD8+ clones among the top 100 scalp clones went down significantly.

The time point label for this specimen denotes: around 26 weeks on oral tofacitinib. The treatment or condition label corresponds to: oral pan-JAK inhibitor, 5-10 mg twice daily. Lesional scalp punch biopsies and peripheral blood were collected from alopecia areata patients. After PBMCs were isolated by density centrifugation and stained for CD3, CD4 and CD8, a FACSAria was used to sort CD4+ and CD8+ T cells. From the germline V gene (reference sequence), CDR1 is MNHNY and CDR2 is SVGAGI. Its CDR3 holds 13 amino acids, cysteine through phenylalanine. Only CDR3 DNA remains: 39 bases, in frame from the first base. Deletion took 6 bases off V and 5 bases off J, with a span of 13 bases between the germline ends. This clone was counted only a few times. Its antigen target is currently unknown. Base quality data are lacking; no much larger clone is found one base away. Receptor amplification or capture employed the immunoSEQ multiplex PCR assay. To provide template for TCR sequencing, every sample had RNA extracted and reverse transcribed into cDNA. SuperScript III was used for first-strand cDNA synthesis, primed with a 2:1 mix of oligo-dT and random hexamers. A synthetic immune receptor repertoire was used to measure amplification bias, and any remaining bias was corrected computationally. Regarding the original processing steps: Raw reads were preprocessed to remove errors, and CDR3 was defined by IMGT conventions from the conserved cysteine to phenylalanine. Clonality was computed by normalizing Shannon entropy by log2 of the number of productive unique TCRs and subtracting the result from 1. Whether scalp clones were CD4 or CD8 was inferred by matching scalp TCRbeta sequences against CD4 and CD8 repertoires sorted from blood. TCRdb mirrors the immuneACCESS table, restricted to in-frame sequences. Some clones are absent from its copies; in checked studies, under half trace to an unresolved V gene, and the reason for the others is unknown. The V and J calls and clone size were taken over from that table, and D and trimming were inferred from the DNA. A total of 150,000 to 250,000 clones appear in this sample, roughly 50% of them only once. The ten largest clones take up about 5.5% of the sample.

The sample in question was CD4+ T cells sorted from blood, obtained at week 24, from a patient treated with tofacitinib. The sequence is built from TRBV6-6 and TRBJ1-2; confidence is insufficient to name the D gene. The receptor was isolated from a human donor with alopecia areata. The DNA sequence follows: TGTGCCAGCAGCCCCCTCATTCAATATGGCTACACCTTC. Its protein reads: CASSPLIQYGYTF.